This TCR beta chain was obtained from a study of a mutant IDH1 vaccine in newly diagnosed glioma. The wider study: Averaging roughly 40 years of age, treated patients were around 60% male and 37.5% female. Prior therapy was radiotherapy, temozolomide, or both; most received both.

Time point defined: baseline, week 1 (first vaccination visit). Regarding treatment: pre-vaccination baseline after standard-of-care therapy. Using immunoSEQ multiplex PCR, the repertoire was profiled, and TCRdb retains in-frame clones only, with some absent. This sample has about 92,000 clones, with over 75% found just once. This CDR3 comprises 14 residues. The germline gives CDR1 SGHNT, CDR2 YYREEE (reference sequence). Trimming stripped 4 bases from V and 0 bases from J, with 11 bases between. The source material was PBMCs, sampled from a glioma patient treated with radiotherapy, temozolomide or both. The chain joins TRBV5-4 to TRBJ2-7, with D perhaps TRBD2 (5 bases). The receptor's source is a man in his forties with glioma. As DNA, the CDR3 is TGTGCCAGCAGCACCGAGCGGTCCTCCTACGAGCAGTACTTC. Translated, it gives CASSTERSSYEQYF.